Described below is a single TCR beta chain sequence and its context. What it binds is unknown. The data are from a study of glioma-infiltrating T cells after dendritic cell vaccination. Turning to the study itself: Samples are from glioblastoma patients in Phase I and II dendritic cell vaccine trials.

No glioblastoma patient carried an isocitrate dehydrogenase mutation. Whole-study results and caveats: Estimated pretreatment TIL content predicted outcome after dendritic cell vaccination.

Sequenced by immunoSEQ multiplex PCR; TCRdb stores in-frame clones only, minus some. Of almost 65,000 clones in the sample, approximately 85% were seen once. Trimming took off 0 bases at V and 2 bases at J, with 13 bases between the two ends. This CDR3 is built from 16 residues. The V gene's germline CDR1 is MNHNY and CDR2 SVGAGI (reference sequence). The TCR originated in a human donor with glioblastoma. The sequenced sample was blood, obtained before dendritic cell vaccination. V gene TRBV6-6 combines with J gene TRBJ1-2, with D unresolved. The CDR3: CASSYSMAGDNYGYTF. In DNA, the CDR3 is TGTGCCAGCAGTTACTCGATGGCAGGCGACAACTATGGCTACACCTTC.